These 27 T cell receptor beta chains were sequenced from one sample in a study of long-term antiretroviral therapy in people with HIV. The assay, immunoSEQ v3.0, was run at survey level. The table came from immunoSEQ multiplex PCR; TCRdb's copy has only in-frame clones and leaves some out. The sample has 15,000 to 20,000 clones, more than 80% seen once; the top ten hold under 9.5%. The source was unsorted PBMCs, collected 4.2 years after starting antiretroviral therapy. The receptors derive from a man in his fifties with HIV.

V and J are TRBV6-6 and TRBJ2-2; no clear D. The V gene's germline CDR1 is MNHNY and CDR2 SVGAGI (reference sequence). The length of the CDR3 is 12 residues. V lost 3 bases to trimming and J lost 11 bases, with 10 bases between them. In DNA form, the CDR3 reads TGTGCCAGCAGTTATCCAGGAGTCGAGCTGTTTTTT. It yields the protein CASSYPGVELFF.

This rearrangement joins TRBV4-3 to TRBJ2-7, with a possible D match to TRBD2 (5 bases). Germline CDR1 reads LGHNA; CDR2 reads YSLEER. The V and J ends lost 0 bases and 3 bases respectively, with 12 bases between them. The CDR3 is 15 amino acids. The CDR3 sequence: CASSQDGSPFYEQYF. The CDR3 DNA sequence: TGCGCCAGCAGCCAAGATGGGAGTCCCTTCTACGAGCAGTACTTC.

The V call is TRBV18, the J call TRBJ2-2; 7 positions agree with TRBD1. CDR1 and CDR2 (germline): KGHSH, LQKENI. The CDR3 contains 15 residues. Trimming at V came to 6 bases and at J to 1 base, leaving 5 bases not matched to a gene. The CDR3 nucleotides are TGTGCCAGCTCGCCGGGACAGAGGAACACCGGGGAGCTGTTTTTT. This sequence encodes CASSPGQRNTGELFF.

This clone was seen only once. In DNA form, the CDR3 reads TGTGCCAGCAGCCAAATGTCGGGCAGGTACACAGATACGCAGTATTTT. Translated, it gives CASSQMSGRYTDTQYF. The rearrangement joins TRBV14 to TRBJ2-3; D is undetermined. V lost 2 bases and J lost 2, with 14 bases in between. CDR1 and CDR2 from the germline V gene are SGHDN and FVKESK. The CDR3 has 16 residues.

The chain links TRBV7-9 to TRBJ1-4; D not certain. Germline V gene data show CDR1 as SEHNR and CDR2 as FQNEAQ (reference sequence). V was clipped by 4 bases and J by 1 base, with 13 bases between them. The CDR3 loop spans 16 amino acids. The CDR3 here is CASSWTPDRTNEKLFF. As DNA, the CDR3 is TGTGCCAGCAGCTGGACCCCTGATCGAACTAATGAAAAACTGTTTTTT.

The rearrangement links TRBV30 to TRBJ1-5; D may be TRBD1 (5 bases). There are 13 residues in the CDR3. CDR1 is GTSNPN and CDR2 is SVGIG in the germline V gene (reference sequence). Trimming removed 5 bases from V and 10 bases from J, with 18 bases in between. CDR3: CAWGRGEKQPQHF. CDR3 sequence (DNA): TGTGCCTGGGGACGGGGGGAGAAACAACCCCAGCATTTT.

V usage is TRBV5-1 and J usage is TRBJ1-2; perhaps TRBD1 as D (6 bases). Germline CDR1 SGHRS, CDR2 YFSETQ. This CDR3 is 15 amino acids long. Trimming removed 0 bases from V and 5 bases from J, with 14 bases in between. CDR3 in amino acids: CASSLESGTPYGYTF. CDR3 in DNA: TGCGCCAGCAGCTTGGAGTCCGGGACACCGTATGGCTACACCTTC.

The chain carries TRBV5-1 and TRBJ2-7; 13 nucleotides line up with TRBD2. In germline, CDR1 is SGHRS, CDR2 YFSETQ. The CDR3 covers 15 residues. V gave up 2 bases and J gave up 2 bases; unmatched junction bases: 1. The CDR3 reads CASSFGTSGAYEQYF. CDR3 sequence (DNA): TGCGCCAGCAGCTTTGGGACTAGCGGGGCCTACGAGCAGTACTTC.

Details on this clone: Mismatch with germline at one junction end may stem from a read error. The chain carries TRBV5-1 and TRBJ1-1; D is possibly TRBD1 (6 bases). CDR1 and CDR2 (germline): SGHRS, YFSETQ. The CDR3 is 13 residues long. The CDR3 DNA sequence: TGCGCCAGCAGCCCCCTTCGGGACACGGAAGCTTTCTTT. Translating it yields CASSPLRDTEAFF. Filled out from reference TRBV5-1 and TRBJ1-1, the complete variable domain reads KAGVTQTPRYLIKTRGQQVTLSCSPISGHRSVSWYQQTPGQGLQFLFEYFSETQRNKGNFPGRFSGRQFSNSRSEMNVSTLELGDSALYLCASSPLRDTEAFFGQGTRLTVV.

The V and J genes are TRBV7-6 and TRBJ1-2, with D perhaps TRBD1 (5 bases). The ends were cut back, 6 bases at V and 8 bases at J, with 19 bases in the middle. CDR3 length equals 14 residues. Germline assignment: CDR1 SGHVS and CDR2 FNYEAQ. Here the CDR3 reads CASRITRAIIGYTF. The CDR3 region has the DNA TGTGCCAGCAGAATAACCAGGGCCATAATAGGCTACACCTTC.

The V and J genes are TRBV18 and TRBJ2-1, with D possibly matching TRBD1 (5 bases). Germline V gene sequence: CDR1 KGHSH, CDR2 LQKENI. The CDR3 is made up of 14 amino acids. Trimming removed 3 bases at V and 2 bases at J, with 8 bases between. The CDR3 spells CASSPETAYNEQFF. As DNA, the CDR3 is TGTGCCAGCTCACCTGAGACAGCCTACAATGAGCAGTTCTTC.

This clone is a singleton in its sample. The chain joins TRBV4-3 to TRBJ1-2, with unresolved D. The CDR3 sequence is 15 residues long. CDR1 and CDR2 (germline): LGHNA, YSLEER. V was shortened by 4 bases and J by 4 bases, with 16 bases between the two germline ends. The CDR3 bases are TGCGCCAGCAGCCTACTGGGGAGGGTGGTCTATGGCTACACCTTC. Its protein product is CASSLLGRVVYGYTF.

The chain couples TRBV9 to TRBJ2-1; TRBD2 aligns across 14 bases. Germline CDR1 SGDLS, CDR2 YYNGEE. There are 17 residues in the CDR3. The V segment lost 0 bases and the J segment 5 bases; nucleotides outside the gene matches: 4. CDR3 sequence: CASSVAGLAGADNEQFF. The CDR3 bases are TGTGCCAGCAGCGTAGCGGGACTAGCGGGGGCCGACAATGAGCAGTTCTTC.

Only a few counts were recorded for this clone. The gene calls are TRBV7-8 and TRBJ1-6; TRBD1 might be the D (6 bases). CDR3 length: 15 amino acids. V lost 5 bases and J 7 bases, leaving 15 bases between the germline ends. Germline assignment: CDR1 SGHVS and CDR2 FQNEAQ. The CDR3 sequence: CASSALTGRNSPLHF. The CDR3 DNA reads as TGTGCCAGCAGCGCCCTCACAGGGAGAAATTCACCCCTCCACTTT.

The J gene is TRBJ1-2, the V gene TRBV6-5, with D perhaps TRBD1 (5 bases). Trimming removed 2 bases from V and 6 bases from J, with 13 bases in between. The CDR3 contains 14 residues. Germline V gene data show CDR1 as MNHEY and CDR2 as SVGAGI. The CDR3 DNA reads as TGTGCCAGCAGTTACAGGGGCAGAAGGAATGGCTACACCTTC. This translates into CASSYRGRRNGYTF.

This chain uses TRBV30 with TRBJ1-3; D gene ambiguous. V dropped 1 base and J dropped 2 bases, with 3 bases sitting between them. This CDR3 comprises 12 residues. The V gene's germline CDR1 is GTSNPN and CDR2 SVGIG (reference sequence). The CDR3 here is CAWSEAGNTIYF. The CDR3 bases are TGTGCCTGGAGTGAAGCTGGAAACACCATATATTTT.

The gene calls are TRBV10-3 and TRBJ2-7, with D maybe TRBD1 (6 bases). CDR1 and CDR2 (germline): ENHRY, SYGVKD. The CDR3 sequence is 13 residues long. Trimming removed 8 bases at V and 5 bases at J, with 16 bases between. Written as DNA, the CDR3 is TGTGCCATCGCGAGGGACACATCCGACGAGCAGTACTTC. Its translation is CAIARDTSDEQYF.

The chain couples TRBV28 to TRBJ2-3; D is uncertain. This CDR3 contains 16 residues. V lost 4 bases to trimming and J lost 1 base, with 15 bases between them. CDR1 is MDHEN and CDR2 is SYDVKM in the germline V gene. This CDR3 reads CASSSPMGSGTDTQYF. CDR3 coding DNA: TGTGCCAGCAGTTCCCCGATGGGCAGCGGCACAGATACGCAGTATTTT. Variable domain in full (rest from reference TRBV28 and TRBJ2-3): DVKVTQSSRYLVKRTGEKVFLECVQDMDHENMFWYRQDPGLGLRLIYFSYDVKMKEKGDIPEGYSVSREKKERFSLILESASTNQTSMYLCASSSPMGSGTDTQYFGPGTRLTVL.

V gene TRBV4-3 combines with J gene TRBJ1-1; 7 nucleotides agree with TRBD1. The V and J ends lost 4 bases and 1 base, in that order; junction bases with no gene match: 15. The CDR3 runs to 18 residues. Germline-derived CDR1 and CDR2 are LGHNA and YSLEER. In DNA form, the CDR3 reads TGCGCCAGCAGCCGGCGACTACAGGGGACCTCACCGAACACTGAAGCTTTCTTT. Amino acids: CASSRRLQGTSPNTEAFF.

The chain has TRBV10-2 and TRBJ2-5; a weak D match, TRBD1 (6 bases). The DNA end is a closer match to TRBJ2-7, so the J assignment may be wrong. CDR1 is WSHSY and CDR2 is SAAADI in the germline V gene. The CDR3 loop spans 14 amino acids. CDR3 amino acids: CASRLGHPSYEQYF. The CDR3 region has the DNA TGCGCCAGCAGGCTGGGACATCCCAGCTACGAGCAGTACTTC.

This chain uses TRBV10-3 with TRBJ2-2; no reliable D call. Germline V CDR1 and CDR2: ENHRY, SYGVKD. V lost 6 bases and J 5 bases, leaving 4 bases between the germline ends. This CDR3 has 11 amino acids. CDR3 in amino acids: CAISVTGELFF. Written as DNA, the CDR3 is TGTGCCATCAGCGTTACCGGGGAGCTGTTTTTT.

The chain couples TRBV9 to TRBJ1-5; perhaps TRBD1 as D (5 bases). This CDR3 contains 15 residues. Germline CDR1 SGDLS, CDR2 YYNGEE. V was pared by 3 bases and J by 0 bases, with 10 bases between. DNA for the CDR3: TGTGCCAGCAGCGAGGGGATGTATAGCAATCAGCCCCAGCATTTT. As protein: CASSEGMYSNQPQHF.

This clone was seen a handful of times. The rearrangement uses TRBV5-1 and TRBJ2-2; 9 bases are shared with TRBD1. CDR3 length: 14 amino acids. Trimming removed 6 bases from V and 7 bases from J; junction bases left unmatched: 7. CDR1 and CDR2 (germline): SGHRS, YFSETQ. CDR3 sequence reads: CASTSTGGGGELFF. DNA of the CDR3: TGCGCCAGCACTTCGACAGGGGGAGGCGGGGAGCTGTTTTTT.

J is TRBJ2-1 and V is TRBV9; no definite D call. In germline, CDR1 is SGDLS, CDR2 YYNGEE. V was cut by 0 bases and J by 0 bases, with 7 bases left in between. The CDR3 loop spans 15 amino acids. The CDR3 here is CASSVDPSSYNEQFF. CDR3 nucleotides: TGTGCCAGCAGCGTAGACCCGAGCTCCTACAATGAGCAGTTCTTC.

The chain combines TRBV11-2 with TRBJ2-7; 8 nucleotides agree with TRBD2. Germline assignment: CDR1 SGHAT and CDR2 FQNNGV. This CDR3 has 15 residues. With V trimmed by 7 bases and J by 2 bases, 10 bases remained unmatched. The CDR3 spells CASTTSLAVTYEQYF. Here the CDR3 DNA reads TGTGCCAGCACCACGTCACTAGCGGTTACCTACGAGCAGTACTTC.

The gene calls are TRBV5-1 and TRBJ1-1, with D possibly TRBD1 on 5 matching bases. V was pared by 4 bases and J by 6 bases, with 19 bases between. The CDR3 has 15 amino acids. Looked up from germline, CDR1 is SGHRS and CDR2 is YFSETQ. CDR3 sequence reads: CASSQVSQGGAEAFF. DNA for the CDR3: TGCGCCAGCAGCCAGGTTAGCCAGGGTGGGGCTGAAGCTTTCTTT.

In its sample, this clone was seen once. The CDR3 DNA reads as TGTGCCAGCAGCCAACAGACAGGTCTGGATAGCAATCAGCCCCAGCATTTT. Translation: CASSQQTGLDSNQPQHF. This chain connects TRBV5-6 to TRBJ1-5, with D possibly TRBD1 on 6 matching bases. The germline V gene encodes CDR1 SGHDT and CDR2 YYEEEE. Trimming removed 4 bases from V and 0 bases from J, with 17 bases in between. The CDR3 length is 17 residues.